The rows below give T cell receptor beta chains drawn from one sample of a study of blood T cell repertoires in COVID-19. Sequenced by immunoSEQ multiplex PCR; TCRdb stores in-frame clones only, minus some. This table holds approximately 110,000 clones, 60% to 85% found once. Sequencing was performed on peripheral blood. These receptors were taken from a human donor with acute or convalescent COVID-19. The donor label of this sample is uncertain. Both conserved end residues are part of each CDR3. D genes are given only for firm matches. The listing skips clone size in some rows; elsewhere it reads once, few, many or a size class.

D	V	size	J	DNA	CDR3
NA	TRBV5-1	once	TRBJ1-6	TGCGCCAGCAGCTTGGTCTCCCAGGGGTATTCACCCCTCCACTTT	CASSLVSQGYSPLHF
TRBD1	TRBV4-1	NA	TRBJ2-5	TGCGCCAGCAGCCGACACCGCGACAGGGGGGAGACCCAGTACTTC	CASSRHRDRGETQYF
NA	TRBV6-5	NA	TRBJ1-6	TGTGCGTCCGCGTCCTATAATTCACCCCTCCACTTT	CASASYNSPLHF
TRBD1	TRBV7-2	few	TRBJ1-2	TGTGCCAGCGGACCACGGGGACAGGGACAAATTAACTATGGCTACACCTTC	CASGPRGQGQINYGYTF
TRBD1	TRBV18	NA	TRBJ1-4	TGTGCCAGCTCACCGGGACAGAGGATGGAAAAACTGTTTTTT	CASSPGQRMEKLFF
TRBD1	TRBV5-1	NA	TRBJ1-6	TGCGCCAGCCGGACAGGGGGCGATAATTCACCCCTCCACTTT	CASRTGGDNSPLHF
NA	TRBV11-2	NA	TRBJ2-5	TGTGCCAGCAGCGGCGACAGGAATACCCAGGAGACCCAGTACTTC	CASSGDRNTQETQYF
NA	TRBV5-1	NA	TRBJ2-4	TGCGCCAGCAGCTTGGCCTTAGCCAAAAACATTCAGTACTTC	CASSLALAKNIQYF
TRBD1	TRBV10-1	many	TRBJ2-2	TGCGCCAACAGAACAGGGACAGTGAACACCGGGGAGCTGTTTTTT	CANRTGTVNTGELFF
NA	TRBV11-3	NA	TRBJ2-2	TGTGCCAGCAGCCCACAGAACACCGGGGAGCTGTTTTTT	CASSPQNTGELFF
TRBD1	TRBV7-3	NA	TRBJ2-5	TGTGCCAGCAGCCTGGACAGGGCACAAGAGACCCAGTACTTC	CASSLDRAQETQYF
NA	TRBV2	NA	TRBJ1-2	TGTGCCAGCAGTGAGCAGGGGCAGTCTCACCGGGGCTACACCTTC	CASSEQGQSHRGYTF
TRBD1	TRBV19	NA	TRBJ2-2	TGTGCCAGTAGTATTCCGGGACAGGGGGCGGCCGGGGAGCTGTTTTTT	CASSIPGQGAAGELFF
NA	TRBV11-2	few	TRBJ1-2	TGTGCCAGCAGCCTCACCGGAGGGGAAGGGAACTATGGCTACACCTTC	CASSLTGGEGNYGYTF
TRBD2	TRBV12-5	NA	TRBJ2-1	TGTGCTAGTGGTTTGAAGGGGAGGGGTGAGCAGTTCTTC	CASGLKGRGEQFF
NA	TRBV6-5	NA	TRBJ2-2	TGTGCCAGCAGAGACACTGGAAGTACCGGGGAGCTGTTTTTT	CASRDTGSTGELFF
TRBD2	TRBV14	NA	TRBJ2-1	TGTGCCAGCAGCCGTTTTAGCGGGGGCCTGAACCCCAGCTCCTACAATGAGCAGTTCTTC	CASSRFSGGLNPSSYNEQFF